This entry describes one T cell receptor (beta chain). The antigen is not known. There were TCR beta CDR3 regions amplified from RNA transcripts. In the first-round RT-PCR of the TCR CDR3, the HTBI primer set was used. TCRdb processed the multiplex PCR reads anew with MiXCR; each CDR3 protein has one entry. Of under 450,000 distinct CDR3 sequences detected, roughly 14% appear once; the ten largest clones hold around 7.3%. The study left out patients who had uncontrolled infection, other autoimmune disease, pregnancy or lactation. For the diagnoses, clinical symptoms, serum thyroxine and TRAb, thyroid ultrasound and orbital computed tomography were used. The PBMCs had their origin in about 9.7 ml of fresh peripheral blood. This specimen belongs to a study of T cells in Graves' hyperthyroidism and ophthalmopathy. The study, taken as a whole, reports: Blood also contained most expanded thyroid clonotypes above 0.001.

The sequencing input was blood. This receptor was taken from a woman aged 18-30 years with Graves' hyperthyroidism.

The CDR3 DNA reads as TGTGCCAGTAGTGGGGGATTAGGGAGAAGCGAAAAACTGTTTTTT. Translation gives CASSGGLGRSEKLFF. V is TRBV19 and J is TRBJ1-4; D possibly corresponds to TRBD1 (5 bases). V lost 5 bases and J lost 8, with 18 bases in between. This CDR3 has 15 amino acids. From germline, CDR1 is LNHDA and CDR2 SQIVND (reference sequence).